This T cell receptor (beta chain) was recovered during a study of blood T cell repertoires in COVID-19 (dated by TCRdb to 2019 to 2021). At the level of the whole study: Samples covering the acute and convalescent phases of COVID-19 were provided by collaborators in the United States, Italy and Spain. The prospective study material was composed of cDNA or gDNA derived from T cells, B-cell-depleted T cells, or PBMCs. Subjects who had been exposed to COVID-19, were actively infected with it, or had recovered from it provided the deeply sampled blood TCRbeta repertoires that made up the dataset. The repertoires were released in a freely available public database intended as a resource for research on the immune response to SARS-CoV-2. The samples were drawn from the first 160 participants of the ongoing ImmuneRACE study and from over 950 subjects provided by 6 global collaborators. A de-identified subject ID, COVID-19 status, age in years and sex were almost always included in the sample metadata. Where available, HLA class I and class II types were obtained from metadata supplied by the sample provider rather than from assay-based typing. General study outcomes and caveats: Clinical and demographic metadata were provided uncurated, with the amount varying by source and participant.

The germline V gene provides CDR1 SGHRS and CDR2 YFSETQ. The CDR3 covers 15 residues, taking in both the cysteine and the phenylalanine. This entry keeps only the CDR3 DNA: 45 bases, framed from base 1. Germline trimming: 3 bases from V, 2 bases from J; junction bases outside gene matches: 7. This clone was detected once. No antigen is known for it. Per-base qualities were not stored, and no clone one base away is much larger. Enrolling through a virtual design, the prospective study's participants ranged in age from roughly 18 to 95 years and lived across 24 United States geographic areas. In the prospective study, cohorts were assigned on the basis of participant-reported clinical history obtained from a screening survey and a study questionnaire. For ImmuneRACE Cohort 3, a participant was defined as recovered based on two consecutive negative NP/OP PCR tests, clearance by a healthcare professional, or resolution of symptoms. In the prospective study, mobile phlebotomists collected whole blood, serum and a nasopharyngeal or oropharyngeal swab from each participant. Prospective study participants could optionally give additional blood draws and questionnaires over an approximately two-month period. Before DNA extraction, blood samples from the prospective study were shipped at room temperature or frozen.

TCRbeta CDR3 regions were amplified from genomic DNA by means of the immunoSEQ Assay, a bias-controlled multiplex PCR. The authors' analysis ran thus. Within the assay, amplification of reference gene primers was used to estimate how many nucleated cells each sample contained. Sequence reads were collapsed and filtered to measure the absolute abundance of every unique TCRbeta CDR3 rearrangement. For each sample, productive Simpson clonality was calculated as the square root of Simpson's diversity index over productive rearrangements. TCRdb carries this immuneACCESS record with in-frame sequences only. Its versions omit some clonotypes, under half of them owing to an unresolved V gene in the studies checked, with the rest unexplained. Clonal size and the V and J genes are those of that table, whereas D and trimming came from the DNA. This sample holds around 500,000 clones; around 85% were observed only once. Roughly 8% of the sample lies in the top ten.

The rearranged chain carries TRBV5-1 and TRBJ2-7, with 8 central nucleotides matching TRBD1. The sequence derives from a woman aged 60 to 75 who had recovered from COVID-19. The sample taken for sequencing was PBMCs or T cells enriched from blood (not recorded which). The encoded CDR3 is CASSSSGQAAYEQYF. The nucleotide sequence is TGCGCCAGCAGCTCTTCGGGACAGGCTGCCTACGAGCAGTACTTC.